The 2 T cell receptor beta chains listed next were all sequenced from one sample in a study of blood T cell repertoires in COVID-19. The data were produced by immunoSEQ multiplex PCR, yet TCRdb's version contains in-frame clones alone and is incomplete. The profile shows under 400,000 clones, 88% of them singletons. Material for sequencing was peripheral blood. The receptors shown here come from a woman aged 25 to 45 with COVID-19, enrolled during active disease.

The chain has TRBV24-1 and TRBJ1-6; 10 nucleotides agree with TRBD1. This CDR3 has 16 amino acids. V dropped 4 bases and J dropped 6; count of bases not matched to a gene: 5. CDR1 is KGHDR and CDR2 is SFDVKD in the germline V gene. CDR3 loop: CATSEDRDRGNSPLHF. DNA of the CDR3: TGTGCCACCAGTGAGGACCGGGACAGGGGTAATTCACCCCTCCACTTT.

V is TRBV29-1 and J is TRBJ1-2, with 7 bases aligning to TRBD1. Germline CDR1 and CDR2: SQVTM and ANQGSEA. The CDR3 loop spans 13 amino acids. V shed 4 bases and J 3 bases; nucleotides not matched to a gene: 5. This chain's CDR3 is CSVGTGQHYGYTF. CDR3 nucleotide sequence: TGCAGCGTTGGGACAGGCCAGCACTATGGCTACACCTTC. The whole variable domain, remainder taken from reference TRBV29-1 and TRBJ1-2, is SAVISQKPSRDICQRGTSLTIQCQVDSQVTMMFWYRQQPGQSLTLIATANQGSEATYESGFVIDKFPISRPNLTFSTLTVSNMSPEDSSIYLCSVGTGQHYGYTFGSGTRLTVV.